This is a list of T cell receptor beta chains from one sample in a study of immune evolution from preneoplasia to lung adenocarcinoma. Profiling relied on immunoSEQ multiplex PCR, and the TCRdb table lists in-frame clones only, not all of them. The profile covers some 7,800 clones, with roughly 82% appearing a single time and around 2.8% taken by the ten largest. The specimen was FFPE minimally invasive lung adenocarcinoma tissue. The origin of the receptors is a person aged 65 to 85 with lung adenocarcinoma. Both conserved end residues are part of each CDR3. The D gene is left open where the match is weak. Size is omitted from some rows. Given values are once, few, many or a class for expanded clones.

>18|NA|few|TRBJ1-2|TRBV30
CAWSVFSPTGLQSYGYTF
TGTGCCTGGAGTGTATTCTCTCCGACAGGCCTCCAGAGCTATGGCTACACCTTC
>11|NA|NA|TRBJ2-3|TRBV29-1
CSGLWGDTQYF
TGCAGCGGCCTTTGGGGGGATACGCAGTATTTT
>13|NA|NA|TRBJ1-6|TRBV23-1
CASSQPRDSPLHF
TGCGCCAGCAGTCAACCCAGGGATTCACCCCTCCACTTT
>13|NA|NA|TRBJ2-3|TRBV28
CASIPGTTDTQYF
TGTGCCAGCATCCCCGGGACCACAGATACGCAGTATTTT
>16|NA|NA|TRBJ2-7|TRBV30
CAWSMKVATRTYEQYF
TGTGCCTGGAGTATGAAGGTAGCGACGAGAACCTACGAGCAGTACTTC
>15|TRBD2|NA|TRBJ2-1|TRBV5-1
CASSLVAGDNNEQFF
TGCGCCAGCAGCTTGGTAGCGGGAGACAACAATGAGCAGTTCTTC
>15|TRBD2|NA|TRBJ2-2|TRBV15
CATSRLAGLVGELFF
TGTGCCACCAGCAGACTAGCGGGATTGGTCGGGGAGCTGTTTTTT
>13|NA|NA|TRBJ1-2|TRBV30
CAWKRVQGLGYTF
TGTGCCTGGAAGCGGGTCCAGGGGCTCGGCTACACCTTC
>16|NA|few|TRBJ2-5|TRBV7-9
CASSSTGAPPGWAQYF
TGTGCCAGCAGCTCGACCGGGGCCCCCCCCGGTTGGGCCCAGTACTTC
>14|NA|NA|TRBJ1-4|TRBV29-1
CSVLPGETNEKLFF
TGCAGCGTTCTCCCGGGAGAGACTAATGAAAAACTGTTTTTT
>13|NA|few|TRBJ1-2|TRBV7-2
CASSLDRRGGYTF
TGTGCCAGCAGCTTAGATCGACGGGGTGGCTACACCTTC
>15|TRBD1|NA|TRBJ1-5|TRBV28
CASSSRQGSNQPQHF
TGTGCCAGCAGTTCCCGACAGGGCAGCAATCAGCCCCAGCATTTT
>18|TRBD2|NA|TRBJ2-1|TRBV2
CASRGTSGRGKAYNEQFF
TGTGCCAGCAGGGGGACTAGCGGGAGGGGGAAAGCCTACAATGAGCAGTTCTTC
>16|NA|NA|TRBJ1-5|TRBV7-8
CASSLAGTELNQPQHF
TGTGCCAGCAGCTTAGCCGGGACGGAGCTCAATCAGCCCCAGCATTTT
>14|NA|NA|TRBJ1-2|TRBV19
CASRMGRARDGYTF
TGTGCCAGCCGAATGGGACGGGCAAGGGACGGCTACACCTTC
>13|TRBD1|NA|TRBJ2-7|TRBV5-1
CASSTGGSYEQYF
TGCGCCAGCAGCACAGGGGGCAGCTACGAGCAGTACTTC
>12|TRBD1|NA|TRBJ2-7|TRBV29-1
CSVGPGGHEQYF
TGCAGCGTTGGTCCAGGGGGCCACGAGCAGTACTTC
>14|NA|NA|TRBJ1-2|TRBV6-1
CASSVASGDYGYTF
TGTGCCAGCAGTGTAGCTTCAGGGGACTATGGCTACACCTTC
>18|TRBD1|NA|TRBJ2-7|TRBV11-2
CASSLAPPTGVISYEQYF
TGTGCCAGCAGCTTAGCCCCCCCGACAGGGGTTATTTCCTACGAGCAGTACTTC
>13|NA|NA|TRBJ1-1|TRBV30
CAWVGTMNTEAFF
TGTGCCTGGGTGGGAACCATGAACACTGAAGCTTTCTTT
>16|TRBD2|NA|TRBJ2-7|TRBV19
CASSFTSGLASYEQYF
TGTGCCAGTAGTTTCACCTCGGGACTAGCCTCCTACGAGCAGTACTTC